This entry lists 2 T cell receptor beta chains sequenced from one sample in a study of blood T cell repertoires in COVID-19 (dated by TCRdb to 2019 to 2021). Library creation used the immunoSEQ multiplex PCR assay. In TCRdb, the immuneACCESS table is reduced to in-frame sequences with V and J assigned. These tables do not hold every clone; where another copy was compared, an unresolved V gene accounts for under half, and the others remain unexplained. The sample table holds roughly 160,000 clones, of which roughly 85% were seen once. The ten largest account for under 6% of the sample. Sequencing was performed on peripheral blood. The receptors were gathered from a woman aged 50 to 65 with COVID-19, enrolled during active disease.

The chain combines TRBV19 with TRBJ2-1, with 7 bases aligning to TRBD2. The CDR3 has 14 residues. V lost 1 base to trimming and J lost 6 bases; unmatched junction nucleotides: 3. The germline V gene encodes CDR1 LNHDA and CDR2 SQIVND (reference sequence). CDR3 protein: CASSIGGGVNEQFF. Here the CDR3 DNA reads TGTGCCAGTAGTATAGGTGGGGGGGTCAATGAGCAGTTCTTC. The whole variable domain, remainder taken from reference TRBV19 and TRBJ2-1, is DGGITQSPKYLFRKEGQNVTLSCEQNLNHDAMYWYRQDPGQGLRLIYYSQIVNDFQKGDIAEGYSVSREKKESFPLTVTSAQKNPTAFYLCASSIGGGVNEQFFGPGTRLTVL.

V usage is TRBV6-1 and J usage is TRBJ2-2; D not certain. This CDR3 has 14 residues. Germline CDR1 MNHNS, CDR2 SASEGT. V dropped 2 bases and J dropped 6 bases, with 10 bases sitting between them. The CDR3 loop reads CASSETGSAGELFF. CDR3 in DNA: TGTGCCAGCAGTGAAACTGGTTCGGCCGGGGAGCTGTTTTTT.